This T cell receptor (beta chain) appears in the sequencing data of a study of cytomegalovirus exposure and HLA in healthy donors (dated by TCRdb to about 2017). At the level of the whole study: The roughly 700 repertoires of the first cohort and the 120 validation repertoires were produced on the same platform, according to a later analysis. The study aimed to test whether signatures of past pathogen exposure could be identified by cataloging public T cell receptors. In addition to the first cohort of 650 to 800 subjects, a separate validation cohort of 130 or so different subjects was used. To predict cytomegalovirus infection status, the study brought together high-throughput TCR immunosequencing, statistical association of individual TCRs with disease status, and machine learning.

The donors belonged to the validation cohort of approximately 130 subjects, which was separate from the 666-subject first cohort. A note on this clone: Its antigen is still unknown. There are no base qualities to consult, and no much larger clone falls within one base.

Library method: the immunoSEQ multiplex PCR assay. In the original analysis: To diagnose cytomegalovirus status from the catalog of TCR beta chain sequences, a statistical classification framework was built. The table was pulled from immuneACCESS by TCRdb, which kept in-frame rearrangements only. Such tables lose some clones; where checked, under half of the loss comes from unresolved V genes, and the rest has no known cause. V and J calls and clone size come straight from that table; D and trimming were deduced from the DNA. In this sample the table shows 100,000 to 150,000 clones, 88% of which occur a single time. Clones ranked in the top ten supply about 1.5% of the sample. The full study reports these points: The authors suggested that the approach could potentially be extended to other disease states and immunological phenotypes. In both the original and validation cohorts, the classifier was reported to diagnose cytomegalovirus status with high specificity and sensitivity. A total of 150 to 200 TCR beta chains were listed by the study as associated with cytomegalovirus. A few of the identified cytomegalovirus-associated TCR beta chains were confirmed in vitro to be specific for cytomegalovirus antigens. A later analysis found that TCRs clustered in the first cohort also tended to co-occur in the 120 validation repertoires, with 90% to 95% of cluster scores above 0. Most TCR sequences were seen in very few donors, while some public TCRs were found in many individuals. A later analysis had no HLA typing for the validation cohort, so co-occurrence there was scored across all 130 or so repertoires.

The V and J ends are trimmed by 6 bases and 4 bases, leaving 15 bases between them. From its cysteine to its phenylalanine, the CDR3 spans 14 amino acids. Of all the DNA, just the CDR3 is kept, 42 bases in frame from base 1. CDR1 and CDR2 (PRHDT, FYEKMQ) derive from the germline V gene (reference sequence). The chain links TRBV13 with TRBJ1-1, with TRBD1 perhaps the D gene, on 6 matching bases. What was sequenced was PBMCs. This TCR came from a man under 40 in good health and CMV-seronegative. The CDR3 reads CASSTGRRGTEAFF. The bases are TGTGCCAGCAGTACAGGGAGAAGGGGCACTGAAGCTTTCTTT.